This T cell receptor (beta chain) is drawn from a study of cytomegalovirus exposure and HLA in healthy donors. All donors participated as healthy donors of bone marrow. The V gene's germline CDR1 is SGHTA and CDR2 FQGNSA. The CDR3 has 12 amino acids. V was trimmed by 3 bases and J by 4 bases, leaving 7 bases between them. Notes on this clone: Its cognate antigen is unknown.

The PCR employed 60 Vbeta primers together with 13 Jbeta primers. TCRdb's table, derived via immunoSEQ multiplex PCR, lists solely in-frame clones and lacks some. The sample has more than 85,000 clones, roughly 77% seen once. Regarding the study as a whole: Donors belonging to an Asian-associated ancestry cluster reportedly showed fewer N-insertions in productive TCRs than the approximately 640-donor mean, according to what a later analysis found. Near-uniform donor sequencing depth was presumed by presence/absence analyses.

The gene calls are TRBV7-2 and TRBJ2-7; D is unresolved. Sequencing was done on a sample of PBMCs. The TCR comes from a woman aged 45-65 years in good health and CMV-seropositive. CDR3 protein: CASSFTVYEQYF. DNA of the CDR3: TGTGCCAGCAGCTTTACAGTTTACGAGCAGTACTTC.